The text below deals with one T cell receptor (beta chain). The V gene's germline CDR1 is SGHRS and CDR2 YFSETQ. The CDR3 is 14 amino acids. Between the trimmed V and J ends, which lost 5 bases and 2 bases, there was a span of 13 bases. This sample was taken from a study of blood T cell repertoires in COVID-19. Here immunoSEQ multiplex PCR was the method, and the copy in TCRdb shows in-frame clones only, minus some. The repertoire holds tens of thousands of clones, with about 87% as singletons. The chain uses TRBV5-1 and TRBJ1-1; tentatively, D is TRBD1 (5 bases). The sequenced sample consisted of peripheral blood. The clonotype was recovered from a man older than 75 with acute or convalescent COVID-19. The CDR3 loop is CASSGGDFNTEAFF. The CDR3 DNA reads as TGCGCCAGCAGTGGGGGGGACTTTAACACTGAAGCTTTCTTT.